This T cell receptor beta chain comes out of a study of cytotoxic CD8 clonotypes in ibrutinib-treated CLL. V was pared by 5 bases and J by 0 bases, with 8 bases between. From germline, CDR1 is MDHEN and CDR2 SYDVKM. CDR3 length equals 14 residues. Investigators sought sequencing depths of between 1 in 200,000 and 1 in 1 million T cells. Sequencing used immunoSEQ multiplex PCR; TCRdb keeps in-frame clones, though not all of them. The sample holds 200,000 to 250,000 clones; 70% are singletons and the top ten take approximately 15%. Specimen: PBMCs, collected after 24 months of ibrutinib treatment. This rearrangement joins TRBV28 to TRBJ2-4; tentatively, D is TRBD2 (5 bases). The sequence was obtained from a human donor with chronic lymphocytic leukemia. The CDR3 nucleotides read TGTGCCAGCAGTGGTGGACTAGCCAAAAACATTCAGTACTTC. It specifies CASSGGLAKNIQYF.